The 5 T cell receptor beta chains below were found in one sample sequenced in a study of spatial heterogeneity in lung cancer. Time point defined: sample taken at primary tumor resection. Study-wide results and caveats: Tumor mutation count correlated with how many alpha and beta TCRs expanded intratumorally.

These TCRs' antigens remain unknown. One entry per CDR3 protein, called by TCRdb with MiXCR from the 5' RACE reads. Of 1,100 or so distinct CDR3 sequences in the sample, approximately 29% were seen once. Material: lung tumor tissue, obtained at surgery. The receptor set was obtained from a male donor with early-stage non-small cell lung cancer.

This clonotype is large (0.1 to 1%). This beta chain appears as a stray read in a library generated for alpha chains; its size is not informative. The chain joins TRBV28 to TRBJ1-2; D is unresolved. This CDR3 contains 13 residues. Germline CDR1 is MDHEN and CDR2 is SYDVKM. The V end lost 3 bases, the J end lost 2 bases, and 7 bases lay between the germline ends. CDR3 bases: TGTGCCAGCAGTTTTCCGGCAAACTATGGCTACACCTTC. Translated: CASSFPANYGYTF.

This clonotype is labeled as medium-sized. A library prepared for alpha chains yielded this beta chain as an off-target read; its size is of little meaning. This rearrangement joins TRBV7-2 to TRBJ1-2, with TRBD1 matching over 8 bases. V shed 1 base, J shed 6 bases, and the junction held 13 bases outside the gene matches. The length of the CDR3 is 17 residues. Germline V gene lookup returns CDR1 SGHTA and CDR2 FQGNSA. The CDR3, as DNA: TGTGCCAGCAGCTTAGATAATTGGACAGGGATTGGGGATGGCTACACCTTC. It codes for CASSLDNWTGIGDGYTF.

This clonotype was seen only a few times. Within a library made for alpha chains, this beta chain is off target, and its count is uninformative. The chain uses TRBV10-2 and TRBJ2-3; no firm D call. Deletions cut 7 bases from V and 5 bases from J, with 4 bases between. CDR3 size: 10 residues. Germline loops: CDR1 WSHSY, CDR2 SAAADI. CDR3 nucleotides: TGCGCCAGCAACGGAGATACGCAGTATTTT. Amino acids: CASNGDTQYF.

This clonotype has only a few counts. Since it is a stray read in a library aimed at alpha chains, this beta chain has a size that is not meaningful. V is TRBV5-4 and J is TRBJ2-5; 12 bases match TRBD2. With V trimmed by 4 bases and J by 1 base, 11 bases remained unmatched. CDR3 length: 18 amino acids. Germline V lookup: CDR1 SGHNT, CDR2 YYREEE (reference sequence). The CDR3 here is CASSPGLAGPIFQETQYF. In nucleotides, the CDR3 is TGTGCCAGCAGCCCTGGACTAGCGGGACCTATCTTCCAAGAGACCCAGTACTTC.

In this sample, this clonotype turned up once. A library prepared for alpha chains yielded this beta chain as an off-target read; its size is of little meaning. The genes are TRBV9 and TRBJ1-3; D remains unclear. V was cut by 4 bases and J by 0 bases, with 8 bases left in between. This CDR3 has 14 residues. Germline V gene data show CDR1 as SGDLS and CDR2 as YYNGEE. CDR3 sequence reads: CASSTTLSGNTIYF. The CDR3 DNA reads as TGTGCCAGCAGCACGACGCTCTCTGGAAACACCATATATTTT.